The next 23 T cell receptor beta chains were all read from a single sample in a study of blood T cell repertoires in COVID-19. Repertoires were generated with immunoSEQ multiplex PCR, while TCRdb's copy carries only in-frame clones and drops some. The sample lists more than 95,000 clones; approximately 82% were seen once. Sequenced material: peripheral blood. These receptors came from a man aged 65-85 years with active or convalescent COVID-19.

This chain joins TRBV11-2 and TRBJ1-1; a weak D match, TRBD1 (5 bases). V lost 5 bases and J 1 base, leaving 14 bases between the germline ends. The germline V gene encodes CDR1 SGHAT and CDR2 FQNNGV. The CDR3 totals 15 residues. CDR3 coding DNA: TGTGCCAGCAGCCAAAATCCAGGGCCGAACACTGAAGCTTTCTTT. Encoded protein: CASSQNPGPNTEAFF.

J is TRBJ2-2 and V is TRBV4-1, with TRBD2 matching over 7 bases. Trimming at V came to 2 bases and at J to 4 bases, leaving 1 base not matched to a gene. This CDR3 is 14 amino acids long. Germline lookup yields CDR1 MGHRA and CDR2 YSYEKL. The CDR3 region has the DNA TGCGCCAGCAGCCAATCTAGCGGCACCGGGGAGCTGTTTTTT. This sequence encodes CASSQSSGTGELFF.

The chain joins TRBV19 to TRBJ1-5; perhaps TRBD1 as D (6 bases). The germline V gene has CDR1 LNHDA and CDR2 SQIVND (reference sequence). The CDR3 runs 14 residues. V lost 3 bases and J lost 7, with 13 bases in between. CDR3 nucleotides: TGTGCCAGTAGTATGTCCAGGGGTGACCAGCCCCAGCATTTT. Protein sequence: CASSMSRGDQPQHF.

There are a few counts of this clone. The genes are TRBV15 and TRBJ1-2; D is uncertain. The CDR3 loop spans 14 amino acids. The germline CDR1 and CDR2 sequences are LNHNV and YYDKDF (reference sequence). Trimming left V 0 bases short and J 3 bases short, with 8 bases between. CDR3 DNA sequence: TGTGCCACCAGCAGAGATCGACAATACTATGGCTACACCTTC. Protein product: CATSRDRQYYGYTF.

The gene calls are TRBV28 and TRBJ1-5; 8 bases are shared with TRBD1. V lost 8 bases, J lost 3 bases, and 6 bases stayed unmatched. The germline CDR1 and CDR2 sequences are MDHEN and SYDVKM. The CDR3 runs to 14 residues. CDR3 sequence: CASGRTGLNQPQHF. CDR3 in DNA: TGTGCCAGCGGCAGGACAGGGCTCAATCAGCCCCAGCATTTT.

The rearrangement joins TRBV13 to TRBJ1-1, with D hard to call. V was pared by 3 bases and J by 5 bases, with 13 bases between. CDR1 is PRHDT and CDR2 is FYEKMQ in the germline V gene (reference sequence). This CDR3 is built from 14 residues. The CDR3 sequence: CASSLRQSRTEAFF. CDR3 DNA sequence: TGTGCCAGCAGCTTGCGACAAAGCAGGACTGAAGCTTTCTTT.

V usage is TRBV4-1 and J usage is TRBJ1-4; 9 nucleotides line up with TRBD1. The V segment lost 4 bases and the J segment 5 bases; nucleotides outside the gene matches: 5. This CDR3 region has 15 residues. From germline, CDR1 is MGHRA and CDR2 YSYEKL. CDR3 residues: CASSRDRGSNEKLFF. CDR3 coding DNA: TGCGCCAGCAGCCGAGACAGGGGGTCGAATGAAAAACTGTTTTTT.

V and J are TRBV3-1 (or the pseudogene TRBV3-2) and TRBJ1-4; 9 bases are a match to TRBD1. The V and J ends lost 2 bases and 7 bases, in that order; junction bases with no gene match: 8. Germline CDR1 is LGHDT and CDR2 is YNNKEL (reference sequence). There are 16 residues in the CDR3. CDR3 residues: CASSQFDRQGGEKLFF. CDR3 DNA sequence: TGTGCCAGCAGCCAATTTGATCGACAGGGGGGTGAAAAACTGTTTTTT.

V usage is TRBV4-2 and J usage is TRBJ1-1; weak D call: TRBD1 (5 bases). This CDR3 comprises 12 residues. With 1 base removed from V and 11 bases from J, the gap between germline ends came to 11 bases. Germline CDR1 and CDR2: LGHNA and YNFKEQ. The CDR3 loop reads CASSQGARAAFF. The DNA of the CDR3 is TGTGCCAGCAGCCAAGGAGCCAGGGCCGCTTTCTTT.

This clone turned up a few times. V gene TRBV19 combines with J gene TRBJ2-1; D is perhaps TRBD2 (5 bases). The CDR3 runs to 13 residues. Trimming removed 3 bases from V and 6 bases from J, with 9 bases in between. CDR1 and CDR2 (germline): LNHDA, SQIVND (reference sequence). In DNA form, the CDR3 reads TGTGCCAGTAGTATCGGGAAGGGCAATGAGCAGTTCTTC. Amino acids: CASSIGKGNEQFF.

The chain joins TRBV7-2 to TRBJ1-3, with TRBD1 matching over 7 bases. The CDR3 has 15 residues. CDR1 is SGHTA, CDR2 FQGNSA, per germline. The trim removed 5 bases at V and 2 bases at J, leaving 6 bases unmatched. CDR3 nucleotides: TGTGCCAGCAGCCCCGAGACAGGGCCTGGAAACACCATATATTTT. It is translated as CASSPETGPGNTIYF.

This sequence joins TRBV6-2 or TRBV6-3 and TRBJ2-7, with TRBD2 identical over 11 bases. This CDR3 contains 17 residues. Germline V lookup: CDR1 MNHEY, CDR2 SVGEGT. After removal of 0 bases from V and 3 bases from J, the junction contained 7 bases not matched to a gene. The CDR3 region is CASSYSALAGAHYEQYF. The DNA for the CDR3 is TGTGCCAGCAGTTACTCAGCACTAGCGGGGGCACACTACGAGCAGTACTTC.

The chain combines TRBV19 with TRBJ2-2, with TRBD1 identical over 7 bases. V lost 10 bases to trimming and J lost 5 bases; unmatched junction nucleotides: 4. Germline-derived CDR1 and CDR2 are LNHDA and SQIVND (reference sequence). This CDR3 is built from 12 residues. DNA of the CDR3: TGTGCCATTAGACAGGGAACCGGGGAGCTGTTTTTT. It specifies CAIRQGTGELFF.

The chain combines TRBV24-1 with TRBJ2-2, with D possibly matching TRBD1 (5 bases). V was cut by 4 bases and J by 5 bases, with 10 bases left in between. Germline V lookup: CDR1 KGHDR, CDR2 SFDVKD. The CDR3 is 14 amino acids. The CDR3 DNA sequence: TGTGCCACCAGTGAGGCAGGGAATACCGGGGAGCTGTTTTTT. It translates to CATSEAGNTGELFF.

The chain carries TRBV7-9 and TRBJ1-1; 9 bases match TRBD1. In germline, CDR1 is SEHNR, CDR2 FQNEAQ (reference sequence). With V trimmed by 1 base and J by 3 bases, 0 bases remained unmatched. The CDR3 extends over 14 amino acids. Here the CDR3 DNA reads TGTGCCAGCAGCTTAGGGACAGGGGACACTGAAGCTTTCTTT. This gives the protein CASSLGTGDTEAFF.

The rearrangement uses TRBV6-2 or TRBV6-3 and TRBJ1-1; possible D gene TRBD1, 6 bases. The V gene lost 5 bases and the J gene lost 7 bases, with 17 bases spanning the gap. The V gene's germline CDR1 is MNHEY and CDR2 SVGEGT. The CDR3 has 14 amino acids. In nucleotides, the CDR3 is TGTGCCAGCAGTATGAGGGGGGGCGCGGGTGAAGCTTTCTTT. Protein sequence: CASSMRGGAGEAFF.

The V gene is TRBV5-4, the J gene TRBJ2-7; 12 bases agree with TRBD2. V shed 2 bases, J shed 6 bases, and the junction held 3 bases outside the gene matches. CDR3 length: 14 residues. The germline V gene encodes CDR1 SGHNT and CDR2 YYREEE (reference sequence). This CDR3 is CASSLGLAGFEQYF. In DNA, the CDR3 is TGTGCCAGCAGCTTAGGACTAGCGGGGTTCGAGCAGTACTTC. Complete variable domain (other parts from reference TRBV5-4 and TRBJ2-7): ETGVTQSPTHLIKTRGQQVTLRCSSQSGHNTVSWYQQALGQGPQFIFQYYREEENGRGNFPPRFSGLQFPNYSSELNVNALELDDSALYLCASSLGLAGFEQYFGPGTRLTVT.

The CDR3 bases are TGTGCCTGGAGTGCGGCTACAGGGATGGCTTTCTTT. It codes for CAWSAATGMAFF. The V gene is TRBV30, the J gene TRBJ1-1; a weak D match, TRBD1 (6 bases). Trimming pared 1 base from V and 11 bases from J, leaving 14 bases between. The CDR3 loop spans 12 amino acids. In germline, CDR1 is GTSNPN, CDR2 SVGIG (reference sequence).

This clone was seen only a few times. The chain links TRBV10-1 to TRBJ1-2; TRBD1 aligns across 7 bases. The germline CDR1 and CDR2 sequences are WNHNN and SYGVQD (reference sequence). V shed 6 bases, J shed 4 bases, and the junction held 5 bases outside the gene matches. The length of the CDR3 is 13 residues. The CDR3 loop reads CASRGDRSYGYTF. The CDR3 DNA follows: TGCGCCAGCAGGGGGGACAGATCCTATGGCTACACCTTC.

This clone was seen only once. The chain recombines TRBV3-1 (or the pseudogene TRBV3-2) with TRBJ1-2, with TRBD1 as a possible D gene (6 bases). Germline lookup yields CDR1 LGHDT and CDR2 YNNKEL (reference sequence). The CDR3 is made up of 12 amino acids. The V end lost 4 bases, the J end lost 9 bases, and 12 bases lay between the germline ends. CDR3 nucleotide sequence: TGTGCCAGCAGCCTCCAGGGGAACAGCTACACCTTC. This sequence encodes CASSLQGNSYTF.

This clone has a handful of counts. The chain carries TRBV11-2 and TRBJ2-1; D possibly corresponds to TRBD2 (7 bases). Trimming stripped 0 bases from V and 9 bases from J, with 15 bases between. Germline assignment: CDR1 SGHAT and CDR2 FQNNGV. The CDR3 has 15 residues. In DNA, the CDR3 is TGTGCCAGCAGCTTAGAGGGGGGGCGTTTTAGTGAGCAGTTCTTC. Protein product: CASSLEGGRFSEQFF.

The CDR3 protein is CASSLASGVQETQYF. The CDR3 DNA reads TGTGCCAGCAGCTTGGCTAGCGGGGTGCAAGAGACCCAGTACTTC. The chain uses TRBV5-4 and TRBJ2-5; 9 nucleotides align to TRBD2. CDR3 length: 15 amino acids. Germline lookup yields CDR1 SGHNT and CDR2 YYREEE (reference sequence). V dropped 0 bases and J dropped 2; count of bases not matched to a gene: 2. The full variable domain, with the rest looked up from reference TRBV5-4 and TRBJ2-5, is ETGVTQSPTHLIKTRGQQVTLRCSSQSGHNTVSWYQQALGQGPQFIFQYYREEENGRGNFPPRFSGLQFPNYSSELNVNALELDDSALYLCASSLASGVQETQYFGPGTRLLVL.

For the CDR3, the DNA is TGTGCCAGCAGTTTCCTCCGCACAGATACGCAGTATTTT. Translation: CASSFLRTDTQYF. The V and J genes are TRBV12-3 or TRBV12-4 and TRBJ2-3; D is unclear. CDR3 length equals 13 residues. Trimming took 3 bases from V and 1 from J, leaving 5 bases between them.